The rows below give T cell receptor beta chains drawn from one sample of a study of cytomegalovirus exposure and HLA in healthy donors. The data were produced by immunoSEQ multiplex PCR, yet TCRdb's version contains in-frame clones alone and is incomplete. Of about 150,000 clones in the sample, 55% to 80% were seen once. Specimen: PBMCs. The receptors stem from a woman aged 60-75 years in good health and CMV-seropositive. Both conserved end residues are part of each CDR3. D genes are given only for firm matches. For some rows the clone size is stated as once, few or many, or as a class when expanded; others skip it.

V	D	size	J	DNA	CDR3
TRBV29-1	TRBD1	few	TRBJ1-2	TGCAGCGTTGAAGAAAGGGCAGGGGGTTGGGGCTACACCTTC	CSVEERAGGWGYTF
TRBV9	TRBD1	.	TRBJ2-7	TGTGCCAGCAGTCGAGGACAGGGGGCCTACGAGCAGTACTTC	CASSRGQGAYEQYF
TRBV7-2	TRBD2	.	TRBJ2-3	TGTGCCAGCAGCTTAGAAGCGGGAGGTTTAGATACGCAGTATTTT	CASSLEAGGLDTQYF
TRBV9	TRBD2	few	TRBJ2-1	TGTGCCAGCAGCGTAGCCCTGACTAGCGGGAGGGTTATCTACAATGAGCAGTTCTTC	CASSVALTSGRVIYNEQFF
TRBV11-3	TRBD2	.	TRBJ2-5	TGTGCCAGCAGCTTAACGGGGGCTAGCGGGAACGCCGCGCGAGAGACCCAGTACTTC	CASSLTGASGNAARETQYF
TRBV11-2	.	.	TRBJ2-7	TGTGCCAGCAGCTCGACCCGCACTACACCCGAGCAGTACTTC	CASSSTRTTPEQYF
TRBV2	.	.	TRBJ2-3	TGTGCCAGCAGAGCAAAGGGGGTTACAGATACGCAGTATTTT	CASRAKGVTDTQYF
TRBV5-4	.	few	TRBJ2-2	TGTGCCAGCAGCCGGATTGGAGAAACCGGGGAGCTGTTTTTT	CASSRIGETGELFF
TRBV6-5	.	.	TRBJ1-1	TGTGCCAGCAGTTATGGGGGAGGGTTTCACACTGAAGCTTTCTTT	CASSYGGGFHTEAFF
TRBV5-3	.	few	TRBJ1-4	TGTGCCAGAAGCTTGGTTGACAGGAGGAATGAAAAACTGTTTTTT	CARSLVDRRNEKLFF
TRBV7-2	TRBD2	.	TRBJ2-1	TGTGCCAGCAGCTTAGAGACCTTAACTAGCGGCGAGCAGTTCTTC	CASSLETLTSGEQFF
TRBV14	TRBD1	.	TRBJ2-1	TGTGCCAGCAGCACCGGGACAGGGGGTTTTTCATGGGATGAGCAGTTCTTC	CASSTGTGGFSWDEQFF
TRBV28	TRBD2	.	TRBJ2-7	TGTGCCAGCGGGGGGACTAGCGTCTACGAGCAGTACTTC	CASGGTSVYEQYF
TRBV28	TRBD2	.	TRBJ2-3	TGTGCCAGCAATCCCGCCGGGACTAGCTTGCCAGATACGCAGTATTTT	CASNPAGTSLPDTQYF
TRBV14	.	.	TRBJ1-4	TGTGCCAGCAGCCAAGGTACGGGAAAACTGTTTTTT	CASSQGTGKLFF
TRBV5-4	.	.	TRBJ1-3	TGTGCCAGCAGCCCCGGGGGAGTTGGAAACACCATATATTTT	CASSPGGVGNTIYF
TRBV7-9	.	.	TRBJ2-7	TGTGCCAGCAGCCCCGTGGGCGACGAGCAGTACTTC	CASSPVGDEQYF
TRBV30	TRBD1	.	TRBJ2-3	TGTGCCTGGAGTCGACAGGGCCCAGATACGCAGTATTTT	CAWSRQGPDTQYF
TRBV7-9	TRBD2	.	TRBJ2-7	TGTGCCAGCAGCTTAGGCCTAGCGGGAGACGAGCAGTACTTC	CASSLGLAGDEQYF
TRBV30	TRBD2	.	TRBJ2-1	TGTGCCTGGAAGGCGGGAGGCCGCAATGAGCAGTTCTTC	CAWKAGGRNEQFF
TRBV5-1	TRBD1	few	TRBJ1-3	TGCGCCAGCAGCCCCCAGGGGGGCCAAGGAAACACCATATATTTT	CASSPQGGQGNTIYF
TRBV11-1	.	.	TRBJ1-1	TGTGCCAGCAGCTCCCGGGGAGGGAGCGCTGAAGCTTTCTTT	CASSSRGGSAEAFF
TRBV11-1	.	.	TRBJ1-1	TGTGCCAGCAGCCCAGGGGTCAGAGAAGCTTTCTTT	CASSPGVREAFF
TRBV18	TRBD1	.	TRBJ1-5	TGTGCCAGCTCACCTCCGGGACAGGGGGCGGGAAATCAGCCCCAGCATTTT	CASSPPGQGAGNQPQHF
TRBV5-1	TRBD1	.	TRBJ2-3	TGCGCCAGCAGCTTGCCCGGGACAGGGGGGACAGATACGCAGTATTTT	CASSLPGTGGTDTQYF
TRBV19	.	.	TRBJ1-2	TGTGCCAGTGCCGAGGAGGGTAACAGTCGCTATGGCTACACCTTC	CASAEEGNSRYGYTF
TRBV15	.	.	TRBJ2-3	TGTGCCACCAGCCGCGCCGGAGCGGGCACAGATACGCAGTATTTT	CATSRAGAGTDTQYF
TRBV28	.	few	TRBJ1-1	TGTGCCACCTCCTCCGAAGGGAGGACCACTGAAGCTTTCTTT	CATSSEGRTTEAFF
TRBV2	.	.	TRBJ2-7	TGTGCCAGCAGTGAGACAGGAGACTACGAGCAGTACTTC	CASSETGDYEQYF
TRBV27	TRBD1	.	TRBJ1-2	TGTGCCAGCAGGCTGGGACAGGGTAACTATGGCTACACCTTC	CASRLGQGNYGYTF
TRBV7-8	TRBD1	few	TRBJ2-5	TGTGCCAGCAGCTTTGGGATGGCGGGACAGGGGAGAGGGCAAGAGACCCAGTACTTC	CASSFGMAGQGRGQETQYF
TRBV9	TRBD2	.	TRBJ2-3	TGTGCCAGCAGCGTTACAACTAGCGGGTCCACAGATACGCAGTATTTT	CASSVTTSGSTDTQYF
TRBV7-3	.	few	TRBJ2-1	TGTGCCAGCAGCTTAAGGCAGCGGAACTCCTACAATGAGCAGTTCTTC	CASSLRQRNSYNEQFF
TRBV28	.	few	TRBJ2-5	TGTGCCAGCAGTCTAGCGAGCCCAGAGACCCAGTACTTC	CASSLASPETQYF
TRBV18	TRBD1	few	TRBJ2-5	TGTGCCAGCTCACCATCGGACAGGGGGCAAGAGACCCAGTACTTC	CASSPSDRGQETQYF
TRBV27	TRBD1	few	TRBJ1-5	TGTGCCAGCAGTGTCGGACAGGCCGGTCGGCCCCAGCATTTT	CASSVGQAGRPQHF
TRBV29-1	.	.	TRBJ1-3	TGCAGCGTTGCTGAAAGGAGCTCTGGAAACACCATATATTTT	CSVAERSSGNTIYF
TRBV7-3	.	once	TRBJ2-3	TGTGCCAGCGGAAGGGGTACCACAGATACGCAGTATTTT	CASGRGTTDTQYF
TRBV19	.	.	TRBJ1-2	TGTGCCAGTAGTATGAGGGGGAACTATGGCTACACCTTC	CASSMRGNYGYTF
TRBV5-1	.	.	TRBJ1-6	TGCGCCAGCAGCTCAGGGGACGATTCACCCCTCCACTTT	CASSSGDDSPLHF
TRBV7-8	.	.	TRBJ2-5	TGTGCCAGCAGCCTCGGGAACCAAGAGACCCAGTACTTC	CASSLGNQETQYF
TRBV7-2	TRBD1	.	TRBJ2-5	TGTGCCAGCAGCCCTCGACAGGGATCAGAGACCCAGTACTTC	CASSPRQGSETQYF
TRBV7-7	.	.	TRBJ2-2	TGTGCCAGCAGCTTAATGGAGGGGAAGGTGAACACCGGGGAGCTGTTTTTT	CASSLMEGKVNTGELFF
TRBV10-3	TRBD2	.	TRBJ2-7	TGTGCCATCAGTGAAGCTAGCGGGAGTACGTACGAGCAGTACTTC	CAISEASGSTYEQYF
TRBV28	TRBD1	once	TRBJ1-2	TGTGCCAGCAGTCCCAATCCCCGTCGACAGGGGGCGGGGTATGGCTACACCTTC	CASSPNPRRQGAGYGYTF
TRBV9	TRBD2	.	TRBJ2-1	TGTGCCAGCAGCGTAGATCCTGGGCTAGCGGACAATGAGCAGTTCTTC	CASSVDPGLADNEQFF
TRBV30	TRBD1	few	TRBJ1-4	TGTGCCTGGAGTCCAGGGGGCGCAGATGTCGAAAAACTGTTTTTT	CAWSPGGADVEKLFF
TRBV4-1	.	.	TRBJ2-5	TGCGCCAGCAGCCAAGGATGGACGGGGTGGGAGACCCAGTACTTC	CASSQGWTGWETQYF
TRBV4-1	TRBD1	.	TRBJ1-5	TGCGCCAGCAGTCGGACAGGTGTCAATCAGCCCCAGCATTTT	CASSRTGVNQPQHF
TRBV15	.	once	TRBJ1-2	TGTGCCACCAGCAGAGAGGGGGGGGGCAACAACTATGGCTACACCTTC	CATSREGGGNNYGYTF
TRBV28	.	few	TRBJ1-1	TGTGCCAGCAGCTCACTGCTGAACACTGAAGCTTTCTTT	CASSSLLNTEAFF
TRBV6-5	.	.	TRBJ2-7	TGTGCCAGCAGTTGGGCCTCTAACTTCTACGAGCAGTACTTC	CASSWASNFYEQYF